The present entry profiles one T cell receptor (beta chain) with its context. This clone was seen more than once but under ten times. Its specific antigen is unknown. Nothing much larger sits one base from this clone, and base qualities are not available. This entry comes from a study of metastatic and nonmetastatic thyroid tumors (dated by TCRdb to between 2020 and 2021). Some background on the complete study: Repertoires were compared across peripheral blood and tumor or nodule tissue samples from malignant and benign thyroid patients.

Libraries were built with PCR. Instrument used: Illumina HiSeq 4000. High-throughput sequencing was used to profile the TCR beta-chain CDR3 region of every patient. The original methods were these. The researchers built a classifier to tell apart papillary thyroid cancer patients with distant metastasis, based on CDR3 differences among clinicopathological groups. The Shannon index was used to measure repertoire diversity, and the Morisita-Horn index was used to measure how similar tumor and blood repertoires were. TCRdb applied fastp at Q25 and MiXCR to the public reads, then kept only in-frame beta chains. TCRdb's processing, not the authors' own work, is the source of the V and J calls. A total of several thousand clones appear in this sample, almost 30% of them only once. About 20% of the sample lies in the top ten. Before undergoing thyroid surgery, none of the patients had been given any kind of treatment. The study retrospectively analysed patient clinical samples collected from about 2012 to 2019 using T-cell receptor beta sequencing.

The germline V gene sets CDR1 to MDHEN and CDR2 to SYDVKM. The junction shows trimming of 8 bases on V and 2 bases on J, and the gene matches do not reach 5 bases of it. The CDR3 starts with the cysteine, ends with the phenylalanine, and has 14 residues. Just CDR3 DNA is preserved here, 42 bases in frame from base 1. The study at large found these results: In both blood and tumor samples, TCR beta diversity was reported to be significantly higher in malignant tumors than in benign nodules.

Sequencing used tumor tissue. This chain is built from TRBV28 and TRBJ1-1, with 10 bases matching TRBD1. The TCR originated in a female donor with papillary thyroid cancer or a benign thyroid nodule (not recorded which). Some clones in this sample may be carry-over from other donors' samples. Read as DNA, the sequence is TGTGCCAGCCAGACAGGGGGCCTTAACACTGAAGCTTTCTTT. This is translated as CASQTGGLNTEAFF.